Below are 9 T cell receptor beta chains sequenced from a single sample in a study of blood T cell repertoires in COVID-19. Some clones are missing from TCRdb's copy, which holds only in-frame ones; the method was immunoSEQ multiplex PCR. The sample has 300,000 to 400,000 clones; 70% to 90% are singletons. Source material: peripheral blood. These receptors all stem from a woman in her thirties with COVID-19, enrolled during active disease.

This clone is a singleton in its sample. The sample carries other DNA sequences with the same CDR3. The rearrangement links TRBV5-1 to TRBJ1-4; no clear D gene. The length of the CDR3 is 14 residues. Between the trimmed V and J ends, which lost 2 bases and 0 bases, there was a span of 5 bases. Germline V gene data show CDR1 as SGHRS and CDR2 as YFSETQ. As DNA, the CDR3 is TGCGCCAGCAGCTTCAGTGCAACTAATGAAAAACTGTTTTTT. Translating it yields CASSFSATNEKLFF.

V gene TRBV27 combines with J gene TRBJ2-1, with D uncertain. The CDR3 spans 14 residues. CDR1 MNHEY and CDR2 SMNVEV come from the germline V gene (reference sequence). Trimming left V 2 bases short and J 0 bases short, with 5 bases between. CDR3 in DNA: TGTGCCAGCAGTTTAGTTAGCTCCTACAATGAGCAGTTCTTC. The encoded protein is CASSLVSSYNEQFF.

This chain uses TRBV5-5 with TRBJ2-5; TRBD2 agrees at 11 bases. CDR3 length: 16 residues. CDR1 is SGHKS and CDR2 is YYEKEE in the germline V gene (reference sequence). V shed 3 bases and J 1 base; nucleotides not matched to a gene: 5. The CDR3 DNA follows: TGTGCCAGCAGCTCCCCCCTAGCGGGGGGCCAAGAGACCCAGTACTTC. Encoded protein: CASSSPLAGGQETQYF.

V is TRBV5-1 and J is TRBJ2-1; 11 nucleotides line up with TRBD2. Germline CDR1 SGHRS, CDR2 YFSETQ. This CDR3 spans 15 amino acids. Trimming at V came to 4 bases and at J to 8 bases, leaving 8 bases not matched to a gene. Here the CDR3 reads CASSGSGGAPDEQFF. In DNA, the CDR3 is TGCGCCAGCAGCGGTAGCGGGGGGGCACCGGATGAGCAGTTCTTC.

The J gene is TRBJ2-1, the V gene TRBV4-1; 8 bases match TRBD2. The CDR3 is 17 residues long. CDR1 MGHRA and CDR2 YSYEKL come from the germline V gene. The V gene end was trimmed by 0 bases and the J gene end by 8 bases; junction bases not matched to a gene: 12. CDR3 sequence (DNA): TGCGCCAGCAGCCAAGATCCCCCGGGGGGGCCTACAGATGAGCAGTTCTTC. It yields the protein CASSQDPPGGPTDEQFF.

This clone has only a few counts. The V and J genes are TRBV30 and TRBJ1-1, with D possibly being TRBD1 (6 bases). CDR3 length: 11 amino acids. V lost 8 bases to trimming and J lost 3 bases, with 10 bases between them. Germline V gives CDR1 GTSNPN, CDR2 SVGIG (reference sequence). This chain's CDR3 is CAGQRDTEAFF. CDR3 bases: TGTGCCGGACAGAGGGACACTGAAGCTTTCTTT. The entire variable domain, with the rest obtained from reference TRBV30 and TRBJ1-1, is as follows: SQTIHQWPATLVQPVGSPLSLECTVEGTSNPNLYWYRQAAGRGLQLLFYSVGIGQISSEVPQNLSASRPQDRQFILSSKKLLLSDSGFYLCAGQRDTEAFFGQGTRLTVV.

This clone occurred many times. The chain uses TRBV7-9 and TRBJ1-3; D is unclear. CDR3 length: 12 amino acids. The germline CDR1 and CDR2 sequences are SEHNR and FQNEAQ (reference sequence). V gave up 5 bases and J gave up 4 bases, with 6 bases separating them. The CDR3 protein is CASSPTGNTIYF. In nucleotides, the CDR3 is TGTGCCAGCAGCCCGACAGGAAACACCATATATTTT. The full variable domain, its missing parts supplied by reference TRBV7-9 and TRBJ1-3, is DTGVSQNPRHKITKRGQNVTFRCDPISEHNRLYWYRQTLGQGPEFLTYFQNEAQLEKSRLLSDRFSAERPKGSFSTLEIQRTEQGDSAMYLCASSPTGNTIYFGEGSWLTVV.

There are a few counts of this clone. The chain links TRBV4-3 to TRBJ1-5; weak D call: TRBD1 (6 bases). This CDR3 is 15 amino acids long. With 0 bases removed from V and 8 bases from J, the gap between germline ends came to 14 bases. Per germline, CDR1 LGHNA and CDR2 YSLEER. CDR3 amino acids: CASSQDPQGREPQHF. Written as DNA, the CDR3 is TGCGCCAGCAGCCAAGATCCCCAGGGGAGGGAGCCCCAGCATTTT.

The V gene is TRBV12-3 or TRBV12-4, the J gene TRBJ2-4; 8 bases agree with TRBD1. The trim removed 9 bases at V and 7 bases at J, leaving 5 bases unmatched. The CDR3 covers 12 residues. This CDR3 reads CARETGENIQYF. Here the CDR3 DNA reads TGTGCCAGAGAGACAGGGGAGAACATTCAGTACTTC.